Below are 10 T cell receptor beta chains sequenced from a single sample in a study of T-cell memory formation after mild COVID-19. MiXCR, run by TCRdb on the 5' RACE reads, gives a single entry per CDR3 protein. The sample lists roughly 300,000 distinct CDR3 sequences, 15% to 20% seen once, with 23% in the top ten. Sample: PBMCs or a T cell subset sorted from them (not recorded which). The source of these receptors is a man aged 18-30 years who had mild COVID-19 (a few samples of this study predate the infection). Cell type and time point are not known.

This clonotype was counted only a few times. The rearrangement uses TRBV18 and TRBJ2-7, with D possibly matching TRBD1 (5 bases). This CDR3 is 15 amino acids long. The V gene's germline CDR1 is KGHSH and CDR2 LQKENI. Trimming shortened V by 0 bases and J by 4 bases, and 13 bases separated the two germline ends. The CDR3 sequence: CASSPPQGSSYEQYF. The CDR3 coding sequence is TGTGCCAGCTCACCACCGCAGGGTTCATCTTACGAGCAGTACTTC. Full variable domain (outside the CDR3, taken from reference TRBV18 and TRBJ2-7): NAGVMQNPRHLVRRRGQEARLRCSPMKGHSHVYWYRQLPEEGLKFMVYLQKENIIDESGMPKERFSAEFPKEGPSILRIQQVVRGDSAAYFCASSPPQGSSYEQYFGPGTRLTVT.

This clonotype was seen more than once but under ten times. The chain is built from TRBV10-3 and TRBJ2-7, with TRBD2 identical over 8 bases. V was clipped by 6 bases and J by 5 bases; unmatched bases: 3. Germline V gives CDR1 ENHRY, CDR2 SYGVKD. The CDR3 length is 12 residues. For the CDR3, the DNA is TGTGCCATCAGCCGGGGGGGGAACGAGCAGTACTTC. This sequence encodes CAISRGGNEQYF.

Ten or more counts support this clonotype. The J gene is TRBJ2-2, the V gene TRBV29-1; no reliable D call. The germline V gene has CDR1 SQVTM and CDR2 ANQGSEA. CDR3 size: 14 residues. V dropped 3 bases and J dropped 0 bases, with 8 bases sitting between them. The CDR3 region has the DNA TGCAGCGTTGAGAGACGAACGAACACCGGGGAGCTGTTTTTT. Its protein is CSVERRTNTGELFF.

In its sample, this clonotype was seen a few times. J is TRBJ2-5 and V is TRBV7-2, with D perhaps TRBD2 (7 bases). Per germline, CDR1 SGHTA and CDR2 FQGNSA. This CDR3 has 15 residues. The V and J ends lost 1 base and 7 bases respectively, with 16 bases between them. Written as DNA, the CDR3 is TGTGCCAGCAGCTTAGGACCGGGGGGCCAGGGGACCCAGTACTTC. Translated, it gives CASSLGPGGQGTQYF.

The chain has TRBV5-1 and TRBJ2-7, with D unclear. Germline V gives CDR1 SGHRS, CDR2 YFSETQ. V was shortened by 2 bases and J by 3 bases, with 12 bases between the two germline ends. The CDR3 is made up of 14 amino acids. The CDR3 DNA sequence: TGCGCCAGCAGCTTAGGTGGGCAGAACTACGAGCAGTACGTC. It yields the protein CASSLGGQNYEQYV.

The chain links TRBV18 to TRBJ2-7, with D perhaps TRBD2 (7 bases). Germline CDR1 KGHSH, CDR2 LQKENI. The CDR3 is made up of 15 amino acids. The V and J ends lost 2 bases and 3 bases respectively, with 14 bases between them. CDR3 sequence reads: CASSPRGGSGYEQYF. The DNA of the CDR3 is TGTGCCAGCTCACCAAGGGGGGGATCCGGCTACGAGCAGTACTTC.

The chain couples TRBV5-1 to TRBJ2-1; the D gene is possibly TRBD1 (7 bases). The CDR3 consists of 15 residues. Germline CDR1 is SGHRS and CDR2 is YFSETQ. The ends were cut back, 4 bases at V and 1 base at J, with 12 bases in the middle. The CDR3 protein is CASSDQGGSYNEQFF. The CDR3 nucleotides are TGCGCCAGCAGCGACCAGGGGGGATCCTACAATGAGCAGTTCTTC.

This clonotype was observed at least ten times. The chain combines TRBV24-1 with TRBJ2-1, with D possibly being TRBD1 (6 bases). The V end lost 6 bases, the J end lost 1 base, and 9 bases lay between the germline ends. The germline V gene has CDR1 KGHDR and CDR2 SFDVKD. The CDR3 length is 14 residues. The CDR3 DNA sequence: TGTGCCACCAGTCGGGGACAATCCTACAATGAGCAGTTCTTC. It translates to CATSRGQSYNEQFF.

The chain combines TRBV29-1 with TRBJ2-5; TRBD2 is a possible D gene (5 bases). The CDR3 is made up of 12 amino acids. Germline V CDR1 and CDR2: SQVTM, ANQGSEA. V was pared by 7 bases and J by 2 bases, with 11 bases between. CDR3 coding DNA: TGCAGCGGGGGAGAGGGTCAAGAGACCCAGTACTTC. Its translation: CSGGEGQETQYF. Full variable domain (remainder filled in from reference TRBV29-1 and TRBJ2-5): SAVISQKPSRDICQRGTSLTIQCQVDSQVTMMFWYRQQPGQSLTLIATANQGSEATYESGFVIDKFPISRPNLTFSTLTVSNMSPEDSSIYLCSGGEGQETQYFGPGTRLLVL.

The chain is built from TRBV6-2 or TRBV6-3 and TRBJ1-2; TRBD1 is a possible D gene (6 bases). There are 13 residues in the CDR3. Germline CDR1 MNHEY, CDR2 SVGEGT. The V end was cut by 11 bases, the J end by 7 bases, with 20 bases between. CDR3 in DNA: TGTGCCGGGGAGACCAGGGGAGGACGTGGCTACACCTTC. Amino acids: CAGETRGGRGYTF.